The entry below gives a single TCR beta chain sequence along with its context. The CDR3 is 15 amino acids. The V segment lost 1 base and the J segment 3 bases; nucleotides outside the gene matches: 4. Germline V gene lookup returns CDR1 SEHNR and CDR2 FQNEAQ (reference sequence). The data were obtained in a study of blood T cell repertoires in COVID-19. As for the study in general: T cells, B-cell-depleted T cells, or PBMCs supplied cDNA or gDNA.

Clinical history reported by participants formed the basis on which cohorts were assigned. The table came from immunoSEQ multiplex PCR; TCRdb's copy has only in-frame clones and leaves some out. This sample has fewer than 200,000 clones, with about 86% found just once. Material: PBMCs or T cells enriched from blood (not recorded which). This TCR came from a woman between 50 and 59 years old in a cohort exposed to, infected with or recovered from COVID-19 (not recorded which). The chain links TRBV7-9 to TRBJ2-7; the match to TRBD2 covers 9 bases. The CDR3 bases are TGTGCCAGCAGCTTAGGGGCTAGCGGGATCTACGAGCAGTACTTC. It specifies CASSLGASGIYEQYF.